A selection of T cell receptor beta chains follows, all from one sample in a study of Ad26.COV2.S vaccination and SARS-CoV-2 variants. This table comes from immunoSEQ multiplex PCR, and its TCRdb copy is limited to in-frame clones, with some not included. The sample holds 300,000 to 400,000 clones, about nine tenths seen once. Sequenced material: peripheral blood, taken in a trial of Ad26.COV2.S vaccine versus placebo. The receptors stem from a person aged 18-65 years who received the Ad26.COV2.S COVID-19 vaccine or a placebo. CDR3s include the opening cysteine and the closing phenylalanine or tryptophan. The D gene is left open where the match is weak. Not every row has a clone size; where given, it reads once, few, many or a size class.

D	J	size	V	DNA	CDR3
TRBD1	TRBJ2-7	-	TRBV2	TGTGCCAGCAGTGAGACAGGGGATCACGAGCAGTACTTC	CASSETGDHEQYF
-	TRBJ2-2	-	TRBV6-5	TGTGCCAGCAGTTACGACGGACTCAACACCGGGGAGCTGTTTTTT	CASSYDGLNTGELFF
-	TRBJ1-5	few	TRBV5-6	TGTGCCAGCAGCTTGGGGCCGGATAGCAATCAGCCCCAGCATTTT	CASSLGPDSNQPQHF
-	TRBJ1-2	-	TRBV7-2	TGTGCCAGCACTACTGGGGGCATATATGGCTACACCTTC	CASTTGGIYGYTF
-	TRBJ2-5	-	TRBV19	TGTGCCAGCACCCCGGTCGCGGGGAGCTACCAAGAGACCCAGTACTTC	CASTPVAGSYQETQYF
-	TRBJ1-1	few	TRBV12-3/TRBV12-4	TGTGCCAGCAGGTACACCATGAACACTGAAGCTTTCTTT	CASRYTMNTEAFF
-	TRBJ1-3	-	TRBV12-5	TGTGCTAGTGGTTTGGTATATGAGACCGAGAACTTAAACACCATATATTTT	CASGLVYETENLNTIYF
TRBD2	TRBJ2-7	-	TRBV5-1	TGCGCCAGCAGCGTGGGACTAGCGGGGGGTCGCTCCTACGAGCAGTACTTC	CASSVGLAGGRSYEQYF
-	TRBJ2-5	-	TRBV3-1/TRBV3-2	TGTGCCAGCAGTCATAGCGGAAAACAAGAGACCCAGTACTTC	CASSHSGKQETQYF
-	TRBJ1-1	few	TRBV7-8	TGTGCCAGCAGCTTAGGACCGAAGGCTGAAGCTTTCTTT	CASSLGPKAEAFF
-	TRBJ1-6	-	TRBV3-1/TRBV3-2	TGTGCCAGCAGCCAAGGAGGGGAGTCACCCCTCCACTTT	CASSQGGESPLHF
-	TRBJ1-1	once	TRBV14	TGTGCCAGCAGCCAGGTCCTCACCTCGGGGGCTTTCTTT	CASSQVLTSGAFF
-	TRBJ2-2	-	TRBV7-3	TGTGCCAGCAGTTTAAATCGACAAGCGAACACCGGGGAGCTGTTTTTT	CASSLNRQANTGELFF
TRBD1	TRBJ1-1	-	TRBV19	TGTGCCAGTAGCCTCAGACAGGGGGCAAGGACTGAAGCTTTCTTT	CASSLRQGARTEAFF
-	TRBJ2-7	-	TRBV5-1	TGCGCCAGCAGCTTTGGACAGTCTTACGAGCAGTACTTC	CASSFGQSYEQYF
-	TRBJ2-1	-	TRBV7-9	TGTGCCAGCAGCCCAGGGGGGGGCCCTCGCTACAATGAGCAGTTCTTC	CASSPGGGPRYNEQFF
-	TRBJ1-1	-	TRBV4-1	TGCGCCAGCAGCCACAGGTCCAGACTAAGTGGGATCTCAGCTTTCTTT	CASSHRSRLSGISAFF
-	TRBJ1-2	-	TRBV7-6	TGTGCCAGCAGCCCAAGTAATTTCTATGGCTACACCTTC	CASSPSNFYGYTF
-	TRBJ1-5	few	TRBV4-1	TGCGCCAGCAGCCAATCCCCGCCCGGGGCTAGCAATCAGCCCCAGCATTTT	CASSQSPPGASNQPQHF
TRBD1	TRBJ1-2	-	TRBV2	TGTGCCAGCAGTGTGGGACAGGGGGCTGGGGGCTACACCTTC	CASSVGQGAGGYTF
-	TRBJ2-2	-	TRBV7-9	TGTGCCAGCAGCTTAGATAGCCGGCCGAACACCGGGGAGCTGTTTTTT	CASSLDSRPNTGELFF
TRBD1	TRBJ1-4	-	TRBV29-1	TGCAGCGTTGAAGTGGGGACAGGGACAGGAGAAAAACTGTTTTTT	CSVEVGTGTGEKLFF
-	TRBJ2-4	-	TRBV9	TGTGCCAGCAGCTTCAACCCGGGGGTTTTAGCCAAAAACATTCAGTACTTC	CASSFNPGVLAKNIQYF
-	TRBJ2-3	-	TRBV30	TGTGCCTGGAGAGCCCTCACAGATACGCAGTATTTT	CAWRALTDTQYF
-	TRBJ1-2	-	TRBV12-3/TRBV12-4	TGTGCCAGCAGCACACAGGGTAACTATGGCTACACCTTC	CASSTQGNYGYTF
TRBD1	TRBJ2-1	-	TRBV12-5	TGTGCTAGTGGGTCATCGGGACAGGGCTTTTCATACAATGAGCAGTTCTTC	CASGSSGQGFSYNEQFF
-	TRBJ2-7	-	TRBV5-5	TGTGCCAGCAGCAATCCGGACAGCTACGAGCAGTACTTC	CASSNPDSYEQYF
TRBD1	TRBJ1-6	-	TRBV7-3	TGTGCCAGCAGCTTAACGGGACAGGGGATTTCACCCCTCCACTTT	CASSLTGQGISPLHF
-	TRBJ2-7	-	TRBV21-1	TGTGCCAGCAGCAAAGGGGTTAAGGACAGGGGATTACACGAGCAGTACTTC	CASSKGVKDRGLHEQYF
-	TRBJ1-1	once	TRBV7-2	TGTGCCAGCAGCTTCACCGGGACACATGAAGCTTTCTTT	CASSFTGTHEAFF
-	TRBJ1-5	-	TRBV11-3	TGTGCCAGCAGCCCAAAAGGGGGGGCAGGGGATAGCAATCAGCCCCAGCATTTT	CASSPKGGAGDSNQPQHF
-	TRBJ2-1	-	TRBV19	TGTGCCAGTAGTTCAGACAGGTCACCATACAATGAGCAGTTCTTC	CASSSDRSPYNEQFF
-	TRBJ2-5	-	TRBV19	TGTGCCAGTAGTCAGGACGGACAAGAGACCCAGTACTTC	CASSQDGQETQYF
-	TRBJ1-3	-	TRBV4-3	TGCGCCAGCAGCCAAGACAGCTCTGGAAACACCATATATTTT	CASSQDSSGNTIYF
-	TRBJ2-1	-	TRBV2	TGTGCCAGCGAGGACCCGGCGGGGGCGGTAAATGAGCAGTTCTTC	CASEDPAGAVNEQFF
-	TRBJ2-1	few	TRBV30	TGTGCCTGGAGTACTTATTCAGGGAATGAGCAGTTCTTC	CAWSTYSGNEQFF
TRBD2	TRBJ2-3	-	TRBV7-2	TGTGCCAGCAGCTTAGTGGGGACTAGCTGGGCAGATACGCAGTATTTT	CASSLVGTSWADTQYF
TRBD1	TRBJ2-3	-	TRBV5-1	TGCGCCAGCAGCTTGCGGGACAGGTCCCCAGATACGCAGTATTTT	CASSLRDRSPDTQYF
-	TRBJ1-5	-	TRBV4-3	TGCGCCAGCAGCCAAGATCAAGGGAATCAGCCCCAGCATTTT	CASSQDQGNQPQHF
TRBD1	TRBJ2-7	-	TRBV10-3	TGTGCCATCAATGACGGGGACAGGGAGATTCCCTACGAGCAGTACTTC	CAINDGDREIPYEQYF
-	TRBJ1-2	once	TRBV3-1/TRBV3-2	TGTGCCAGCAGCCAAGAATTCGGGGATAACTATGGCTACACCTTC	CASSQEFGDNYGYTF
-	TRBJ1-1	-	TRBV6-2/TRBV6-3	TGTGCCAGCAGTTACTGGGTGGAAGCGGGCCACCGAGGCACTGAAGCTTTCTTT	CASSYWVEAGHRGTEAFF
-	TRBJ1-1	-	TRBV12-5	TGTGCTAGTGGTCTCCAGGGGAAAGCTTTCTTT	CASGLQGKAFF
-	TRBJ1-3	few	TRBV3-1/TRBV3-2	TGTGCCAGCAGCCTAATTCGAAACACCATATATTTT	CASSLIRNTIYF
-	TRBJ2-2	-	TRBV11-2	TGTGCCAGCAGCTTAGTCTTGGCCGGGGAGCTGTTTTTT	CASSLVLAGELFF